A selection of T cell receptor beta chains follows, all from one sample in a study of breast tumors, draining lymph nodes, adjacent tissues. Each CDR3 protein gets one entry after TCRdb re-called the multiplex PCR reads with MiXCR. In the table there are about 230,000 distinct CDR3 sequences, around 32% of which are singletons. The sequenced sample was axillary lymph node tissue. The receptors originated from a female donor with breast cancer. Some clones in this sample may be carry-over from other donors' samples. Both conserved end residues are part of each CDR3. D genes are given only for firm matches. Clone size, where shown, is once, few, many, or a class for clones that have expanded.

J	size	D	V	CDR3	DNA
TRBJ2-1	many	TRBD1	TRBV5-1	CASSPTGWNEQFF	TGCGCCAGCAGCCCGACAGGGTGGAATGAGCAGTTCTTC
TRBJ2-2	many	TRBD2	TRBV19	CASAVAGGPNTGELFF	TGTGCCAGTGCTGTAGCGGGAGGGCCGAACACCGGGGAGCTGTTTTTT
TRBJ2-3	many	-	TRBV7-3	CASSPPSTDTQYF	TGTGCCAGCAGCCCGCCTAGCACAGATACGCAGTATTTT
TRBJ2-2	many	-	TRBV4-3	CASSQADGELFF	TGCGCCAGCAGCCAAGCCGACGGGGAGCTGTTTTTT
TRBJ1-6	many	TRBD1	TRBV5-1	CASSLAGQGCNSPLHF	TGCGCCAGCAGCTTGGCAGGACAGGGGTGTAATTCACCCCTCCACTTT
TRBJ2-1	-	TRBD2	TRBV25-1	CASSAGGKNEQFF	TGTGCCAGCTCAGCGGGAGGGAAGAATGAGCAGTTCTTC
TRBJ2-7	many	TRBD1	TRBV7-9	CASSPPDRENEQYF	TGTGCCAGCAGCCCCCCGGACAGGGAGAACGAGCAGTACTTC
TRBJ1-5	many	TRBD1	TRBV2	CASSRVQGVINQPQHF	TGTGCCAGCAGCCGAGTACAGGGGGTAATCAATCAGCCCCAGCATTTT
TRBJ1-4	many	-	TRBV29-1	CSVESDRLGEKLFF	TGCAGCGTTGAATCGGACCGCCTGGGGGAAAAACTGTTTTTT
TRBJ2-1	few	-	TRBV27	CASSLVTGRGVNEQFF	TGTGCCAGCAGTTTAGTGACGGGGAGAGGGGTAAATGAGCAGTTCTTC
TRBJ2-3	-	-	TRBV24-1	CTTSQDGTDTQYF	TGTACCACCAGCCAGGACGGAACAGATACGCAGTATTTT
TRBJ2-7	many	TRBD1	TRBV5-1	CASRLRGQSYEQYF	TGCGCCAGCAGATTGAGGGGACAGTCCTACGAGCAGTACTTC
TRBJ1-6	many	TRBD1	TRBV6-5	CASSSDRGVGSPLHF	TGTGCCAGCAGTTCGGACAGGGGAGTAGGTTCACCCCTCCACTTT
TRBJ1-6	-	-	TRBV3-1	CACSQAWGGGNSPLHF	TGCGCCTGCAGCCAAGCCTGGGGGGGAGGTAATTCACCCCTCCACTTT
TRBJ2-5	many	-	TRBV5-1	CASSSGKGRETQYF	TGCGCCAGCAGCTCTGGCAAGGGCCGCGAGACCCAGTACTTC
TRBJ1-2	-	-	TRBV20-1	CSARDHRWVAYGYTF	TGCAGTGCTAGAGATCATCGATGGGTAGCGTATGGCTACACCTTC
TRBJ2-7	many	TRBD2	TRBV6-5	CASSYSVTSGRARLYEQYF	TGTGCCAGCAGTTACTCCGTAACTAGCGGGAGAGCAAGACTTTACGAGCAGTACTTC
TRBJ2-7	many	TRBD2	TRBV12-3/TRBV12-4	CASSLLAGVYEQYF	TGTGCCAGCAGCTTACTAGCGGGAGTATACGAGCAGTACTTC
TRBJ1-6	once	-	TRBV2	CASRGRGANDSPLHF	TGTGCCAGCAGAGGACGGGGGGCCAATGATTCACCCCTCCACTTT
TRBJ2-2	many	-	TRBV7-3	CASSPSTGANGELFF	TGTGCCAGCAGCCCGTCGACGGGGGCTAATGGGGAGCTGTTTTTT
TRBJ1-5	many	-	TRBV6-2/TRBV6-3	CASSYVGTRQPQHF	TGTGCCAGCAGTTACGTGGGGACGAGGCAGCCCCAGCATTTT
TRBJ1-2	many	-	TRBV19	CASKQQEGPTNYGYTF	TGTGCCAGTAAGCAGCAGGAGGGACCGACTAACTATGGCTACACCTTC
TRBJ2-7	many	TRBD1	TRBV20-1	CSAREHDRGPYEQYF	TGCAGTGCTAGGGAACATGACAGGGGGCCCTACGAGCAGTACTTC
TRBJ2-1	many	-	TRBV19	CASSPQPSAYNEQFF	TGTGCCAGTAGTCCCCAACCTAGCGCATACAATGAGCAGTTCTTC
TRBJ2-7	many	-	TRBV6-1	CASSHQGSYEQYF	TGTGCCAGCAGTCATCAGGGTTCCTACGAGCAGTACTTC
TRBJ1-3	-	TRBD1	TRBV4-1	CASSLARAGGNSGNTVYF	TGCGCCAGCAGCTTAGCGCGGGCAGGGGGAAACTCTGGAAACACCGTATATTTT
TRBJ2-6	many	-	TRBV5-1	CASSLSSSSSGANVLTF	TGCGCCAGCAGCTTGAGTTCCAGCTCCTCTGGGGCCAACGTCCTGACTTTC
TRBJ1-5	-	-	TRBV19	CASSPKGRQGGLETQHF	TGTGCCAGTAGTCCAAAGGGGAGGCAGGGTGGCTTGGAGACCCAGCATTTT